This T cell receptor (beta chain) emerged from a study of cytomegalovirus exposure and HLA in healthy donors. Study-level information: Earlier results showed almost 120 million unique TCR beta sequences derived from about 179 million T cells.

This clone was detected only once. Its antigen is currently unknown. Study-level results: Reports indicate that TCR beta sequences accurately predicted the HLA-A and HLA-B alleles of most subjects. Several of the most significant clusters appeared linked to common viral pathogens, based on a later analysis.

This CDR3 spans 18 amino acids. Per germline, CDR1 LGHNT and CDR2 FRNRAP. After removal of 0 bases from V and 9 bases from J, the junction contained 16 bases not matched to a gene. Vbeta (60) and Jbeta (13) primers were used in the PCR. Assay: immunoSEQ multiplex PCR; the TCRdb copy retains only in-frame clones and omits some. Among some 98,000 clones, approximately 78% were seen once, and the ten largest hold approximately 1.4%. V and J are TRBV12-5 and TRBJ2-5, with TRBD1 identical over 10 bases. The receptor was isolated from a man aged 35 to 55 in good health and CMV-seronegative. The sample was PBMCs. The CDR3 loop is CASGLVRGEGQGTVAQYF. CDR3 bases: TGTGCTAGTGGTTTGGTACGAGGTGAGGGACAGGGGACGGTGGCCCAGTACTTC.